What follows are 16 T cell receptor beta chains derived from one specimen sequenced in a study of regulatory T cells in long-lasting Graves disease (dated by TCRdb to 2020 to 2022). The meaning of the sample's time point label: newly diagnosed GD, antithyroid drugs for less than 3 months. For both TCR sequencing and RNA sequencing, RNA was extracted from PBMCs in TRIzol. The library was prepared using multiplex PCR. Sequencing took place on an Illumina HiSeq 4000. TCR beta libraries were built with iRepertoire HTBI primers and Arm-PCR amplification of CDR3 regions. TCRdb's own reprocessing of the public reads used fastp at Q25 and MiXCR and kept productive beta chains. Identical CDR3 protein sequences are pooled into one entry, listed with their most common genes and DNA. The sample has more than 300,000 distinct CDR3 sequences on record, approximately 10% of them singletons. The ten largest clones represent about 20% of the sample.

The sample was also linked to a second study, of T cells in Graves' hyperthyroidism and ophthalmopathy.

The sample here was peripheral blood mononuclear cells (PBMCs), taken at new diagnosis, from a patient treated with antithyroid drugs. These receptors originate from a young woman with Graves disease. Donor details come from another sample of the same person, matched by shared clones.

This clonotype occurred many times. This chain links TRBV19 with TRBJ2-5; D perhaps matches TRBD2 (6 bases). The CDR3 contains 14 residues. Looked up from germline, CDR1 is LNHDA and CDR2 is SQIVND (reference sequence). With 3 bases removed from V and 2 bases from J, the gap between germline ends came to 10 bases. The CDR3 bases are TGTGCCAGTAGTATTTTCGGACTACAAGAGACCCAGTACTTC. It codes for CASSIFGLQETQYF.

In this sample, this clonotype turned up many times. The final CDR3 position lacks the conserved phenylalanine or tryptophan, pointing to a likely read error. The chain links TRBV2 to TRBJ2-5, with 9 bases matching TRBD1. CDR1 SNHLY and CDR2 FYNNEI come from the germline V gene. CDR3 size: 15 residues. The V segment lost 2 bases and the J segment 6 bases; nucleotides outside the gene matches: 7. The CDR3 coding sequence is TGTGCCAGCAGTGAACGGACAGGGGCTCGGAAGACCCAGTACCTC. Protein: CASSERTGARKTQYL.

The rearrangement uses TRBV5-1 and TRBJ2-3, with 8 bases matching TRBD2. Germline CDR1 reads SGHRS; CDR2 reads YFSETQ. J was trimmed by 5 bases and V by 2 bases; bases with no gene match: 10. The CDR3 sequence is 16 residues long. The CDR3: CASSFGKLAEGDTQYF. The CDR3 region has the DNA TGCGCCAGCAGCTTTGGGAAACTAGCGGAAGGAGATACGCAGTATTTT.

This clonotype was detected ten times or more. The V gene is TRBV20-1, the J gene TRBJ1-1; D is possibly TRBD1 (5 bases). V was cut by 4 bases and J by 4 bases, with 13 bases left in between. There are 13 residues in the CDR3. Germline CDR1 is DFQATT and CDR2 is SNEGSKA (reference sequence). CDR3 sequence: CSAKGELGTEAFF. CDR3 nucleotides: TGCAGTGCTAAAGGGGAATTGGGCACTGAAGCTTTCTTT.

In the case of this clonotype: This may come from a read error, since a much larger clone is one base off. The rearrangement joins TRBV9 to TRBJ1-5; D remains unclear. Per germline, CDR1 SGDLS and CDR2 YYNGEE. This CDR3 has 15 amino acids. CDR3 in DNA: TGTGCCAGCAGCTTGGCCCTGGAGGCAGATCAGCCCCAGCGTTTT. Translating it yields CASSLALEADQPQRF. The variable domain in full, completed from reference TRBV9 and TRBJ1-5, reads DSGVTQTPKHLITATGQRVTLRCSPRSGDLSVYWYQQSLDQGLQFLIQYYNGEERAKGNILERFSAQQFPDLHSELNLSSLELGDSALYFCASSLALEADQPQRFGDGTRLSIL.

At least ten counts were recorded for this clonotype. The chain couples TRBV6-5 to TRBJ1-2; 7 bases agree with TRBD1. Germline V CDR1 and CDR2: MNHEY, SVGAGI. This CDR3 spans 17 amino acids. V lost 4 bases to trimming and J lost 4 bases; unmatched junction nucleotides: 15. The DNA for the CDR3 is TGTGCCAGCAGTTCATCTCCCCCGGGACAGCTATTCTATGGCTACACCTTC. Its translation: CASSSSPPGQLFYGYTF.

The chain recombines TRBV4-2 with TRBJ2-5; the match to TRBD2 covers 11 bases. Germline loops: CDR1 LGHNA, CDR2 YNFKEQ. CDR3 length: 15 amino acids. V lost 0 bases and J lost 6; bases outside the gene matches: 3. The CDR3 region is CASSQDVAGGQTQYF. The DNA of the CDR3 is TGTGCCAGCAGCCAAGACGTAGCGGGGGGGCAGACCCAGTACTTC.

In its sample, this clonotype was seen many times. The genes are TRBV12-3 or TRBV12-4 and TRBJ1-1, with D possibly matching TRBD1 (6 bases). The CDR3 sequence is 14 residues long. Trimming took off 6 bases at V and 1 base at J, with 12 bases between the two ends. The DNA for the CDR3 is TGTGCCAGCAGGTACGCAGGGGCGAACACTGAAGCTTTCTTT. This gives the protein CASRYAGANTEAFF.

This clonotype has a count of ten or more. The CDR3 region has the DNA TGTGCTAGTGGTAGAAGGACGGCAGGGAGCACAGATACGCAGTATTTT. It translates to CASGRRTAGSTDTQYF. The V call is TRBV12-5, the J call TRBJ2-3, with TRBD1 as a possible D gene (5 bases). The V end was cut by 5 bases, the J end by 0 bases, with 15 bases between. From germline, CDR1 is LGHNT and CDR2 FRNRAP. The length of the CDR3 is 16 residues. Together with reference TRBV12-5 and TRBJ2-3, the CDR3 gives the full variable domain: DARVTQTPRHKVTEMGQEVTMRCQPILGHNTVFWYRQTMMQGLELLAYFRNRAPLDDSGMPKDRFSAEMPDATLATLKIQPSEPRDSAVYFCASGRRTAGSTDTQYFGPGTRLTVL.

This clonotype was picked up many times. The V call is TRBV11-1, the J call TRBJ2-7, with 7 bases matching TRBD1. V shed 1 base and J 6 bases; nucleotides not matched to a gene: 6. The CDR3 is made up of 14 amino acids. The germline CDR1 and CDR2 sequences are SGHAT and FQDESV (reference sequence). The CDR3 DNA is TGTGCCAGCAGCTTAGGACAGGGAGTAGGCGAGCAGTACGTC. Its translation is CASSLGQGVGEQYV.

There are many counts of this clonotype. This chain joins TRBV5-5 and TRBJ2-7; the D call may be TRBD1 or TRBD2 (5 bases each). Between the trimmed V and J ends, which lost 3 bases and 1 base, there was a span of 14 bases. The CDR3 contains 15 residues. The V gene's germline CDR1 is SGHKS and CDR2 YYEKEE (reference sequence). CDR3 bases: TGTGCCAGCAGCTATAAATGGGACCCTTCCTACGAGCAGTACTTC. This sequence encodes CASSYKWDPSYEQYF.

This clonotype has a count of ten or more. The chain has TRBV10-3 and TRBJ1-2; TRBD1 matches at 7 bases. Germline CDR1 is ENHRY and CDR2 is SYGVKD. This CDR3 has 15 amino acids. V lost 5 bases, J lost 7 bases, and 13 bases stayed unmatched. Here the CDR3 reads CAISQQGFEGGGYTF. The DNA of the CDR3 is TGTGCCATCAGTCAACAGGGGTTCGAAGGTGGTGGCTACACCTTC.

The chain combines TRBV20-1 with TRBJ2-1; possibly TRBD1 for D (6 bases). CDR1 and CDR2 from the germline V gene are DFQATT and SNEGSKA (reference sequence). Trimming cost V 6 bases and J 7 bases, with 22 bases left between them. The CDR3 is 15 amino acids. CDR3 coding DNA: TGCAGTGCCGAACGAGGGGCAGGGGTGTGGAATGAGCAGTTCTTC. Its protein is CSAERGAGVWNEQFF.

This clonotype has a count of ten or more. The chain uses TRBV20-1 and TRBJ2-5; 9 bases align to TRBD2. Germline assignment: CDR1 DFQATT and CDR2 SNEGSKA (reference sequence). CDR3 length: 17 amino acids. The V and J ends lost 6 bases and 2 bases, in that order; junction bases with no gene match: 16. The CDR3 sequence is CSAPPGLADFRQETQYF. In nucleotides, the CDR3 is TGCAGTGCGCCTCCGGGACTAGCTGACTTCAGGCAAGAGACCCAGTACTTC.

This chain connects TRBV11-2 to TRBJ1-1, with 11 bases matching TRBD1. Germline values: CDR1 SGHAT, CDR2 FQNNGV. The CDR3 is 18 residues long. Trimming removed 2 bases from V and 2 bases from J; junction bases left unmatched: 10. The CDR3 DNA follows: TGTGCCAGCAGCTTAATGTTCGGACAGGGGGCCGTAAACACTGAAGCTTTCTTT. It yields the protein CASSLMFGQGAVNTEAFF. Full variable domain (outside the CDR3, taken from reference TRBV11-2 and TRBJ1-1): EAGVAQSPRYKIIEKRQSVAFWCNPISGHATLYWYQQILGQGPKLLIQFQNNGVVDDSQLPKDRFSAERLKGVDSTLKIQPAKLEDSAVYLCASSLMFGQGAVNTEAFFGQGTRLTVV.

The chain is built from TRBV28 and TRBJ2-7; a weak D match, TRBD1 (5 bases). The CDR3 is 12 amino acids. Trimming left V 6 bases short and J 3 bases short, with 9 bases between. Looked up from germline, CDR1 is MDHEN and CDR2 is SYDVKM. CDR3: CASSFRVYEQYF. The CDR3 region has the DNA TGTGCCAGCAGCTTCAGGGTCTACGAGCAGTACTTC.